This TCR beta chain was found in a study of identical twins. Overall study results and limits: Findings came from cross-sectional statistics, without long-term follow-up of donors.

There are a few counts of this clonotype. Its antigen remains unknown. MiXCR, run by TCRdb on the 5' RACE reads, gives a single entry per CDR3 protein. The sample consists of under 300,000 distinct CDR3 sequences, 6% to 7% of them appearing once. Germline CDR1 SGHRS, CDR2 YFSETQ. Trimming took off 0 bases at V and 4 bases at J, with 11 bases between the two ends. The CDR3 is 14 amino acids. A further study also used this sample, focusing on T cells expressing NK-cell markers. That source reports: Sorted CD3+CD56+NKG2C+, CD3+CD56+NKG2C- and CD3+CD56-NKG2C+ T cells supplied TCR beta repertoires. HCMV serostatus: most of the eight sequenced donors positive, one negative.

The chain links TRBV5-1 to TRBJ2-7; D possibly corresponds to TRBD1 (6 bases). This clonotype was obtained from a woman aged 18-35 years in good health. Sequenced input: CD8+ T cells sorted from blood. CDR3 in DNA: TGCGCCAGCAGCTTGGAAAGGGGGTCGTACGAGCAGTACTTC. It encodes CASSLERGSYEQYF. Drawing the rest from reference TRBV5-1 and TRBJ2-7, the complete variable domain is KAGVTQTPRYLIKTRGQQVTLSCSPISGHRSVSWYQQTPGQGLQFLFEYFSETQRNKGNFPGRFSGRQFSNSRSEMNVSTLELGDSALYLCASSLERGSYEQYFGPGTRLTVT.